A selection of T cell receptor beta chains follows, all from one sample in a study of blood T cells in healthy people across ages. Each CDR3 protein is one row after TCRdb ran MiXCR on the 5' RACE reads. The sample carries about 1 million distinct CDR3 sequences, 35% to 50% recorded once. What was sequenced was blood. All receptors come from a woman in her sixties or seventies in good health. CDR3s include the opening cysteine and the closing phenylalanine or tryptophan. Some rows mark clone size as missing; the rest say once, few, many or name a class of expanded clone.

v_call,clone_size,cdr3_aa
TRBV2,.,CASSVGPGHHGYTF
TRBV6-2/TRBV6-3,.,CASKIAGGPSSYKQYF
TRBV6-1,.,CAGSTESQETQYF
TRBV7-9,.,CASSRGSGSNMAYEQFF
TRBV20-1,once,CSARDLEAQYF
TRBV27,few,CASSGTGAYNEQFF
TRBV3-1,.,CASTKSSGTQETQYF
TRBV27,.,CASSPLGSSGSLEQYF
TRBV7-2,.,CASSTRITNQPRHF
TRBV5-1,.,CASSLVGGHNYEQYF
TRBV6-6,.,CASSYIRASYQETQYF
TRBV9,few,CASSVVSGGDEQFF
TRBV6-5,.,CASSRLTSDDEQYF
TRBV20-1,few,CSAQKETQYF
TRBV2,.,CASSGRDSPYTQYF
TRBV11-3,.,CASSLGFGTGHNEQFF
TRBV6-5,.,CASRTEDITQETQYF
TRBV5-1,.,CASSMGLTYEQYF
TRBV20-1,few,CSASIGYTF
TRBV13,few,CASSFSLDSAYEQYF
TRBV15,.,CATSRDDRWGEQYF
TRBV18,.,CASSPSGMGHEQYF
TRBV10-1,.,CASSDRSRSTDTQYF
TRBV20-1,.,CSARELSGYNEQFF
TRBV28,.,CASSSVFPAGEFNEQFF